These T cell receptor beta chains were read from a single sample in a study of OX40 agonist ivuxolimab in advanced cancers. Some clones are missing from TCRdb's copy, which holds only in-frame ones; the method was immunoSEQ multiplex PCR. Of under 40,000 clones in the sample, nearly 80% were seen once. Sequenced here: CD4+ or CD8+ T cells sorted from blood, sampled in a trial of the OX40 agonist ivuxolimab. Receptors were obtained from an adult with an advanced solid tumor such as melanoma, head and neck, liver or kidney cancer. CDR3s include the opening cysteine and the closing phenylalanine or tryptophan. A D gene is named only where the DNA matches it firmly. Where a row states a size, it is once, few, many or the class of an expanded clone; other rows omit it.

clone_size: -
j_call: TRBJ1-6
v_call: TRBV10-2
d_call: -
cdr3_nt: TGCGCCAGCAGTGATGCGATCCCCTATAATTCACCCCTCCACTTT
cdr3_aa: CASSDAIPYNSPLHF

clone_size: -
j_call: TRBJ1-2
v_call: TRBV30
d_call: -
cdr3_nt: TGTGCCTGGAGGGGAGTTTATGGCTACACCTTC
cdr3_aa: CAWRGVYGYTF

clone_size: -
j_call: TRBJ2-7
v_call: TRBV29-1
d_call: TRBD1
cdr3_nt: TGCAGCGTGCAACAGGGGGCCGGGGGCGAGCAGTACTTC
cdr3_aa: CSVQQGAGGEQYF

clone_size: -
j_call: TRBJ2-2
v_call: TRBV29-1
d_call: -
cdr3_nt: TGCAGCGTTAAGGGGGGGCGGACCGGGGAGCTGTTTTTT
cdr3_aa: CSVKGGRTGELFF

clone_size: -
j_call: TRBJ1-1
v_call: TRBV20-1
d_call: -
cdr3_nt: TGCAGTGCTAGAGATTATCGGGAAGCTTTCTTT
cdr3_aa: CSARDYREAFF

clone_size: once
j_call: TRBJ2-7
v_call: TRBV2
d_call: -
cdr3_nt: TGTGCCAGCACCCACAGGGCCCCCTCCTACGAGCAGTACTTC
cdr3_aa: CASTHRAPSYEQYF

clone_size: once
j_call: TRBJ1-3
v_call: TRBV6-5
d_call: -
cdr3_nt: TGTGCCAGCAGTAGGACCAGTGGAAACACCATATATTTT
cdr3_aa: CASSRTSGNTIYF

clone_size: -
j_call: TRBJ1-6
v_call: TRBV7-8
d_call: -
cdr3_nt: TGTGCCAGCAGCTTAGACCCCTCCGATTCACCCCTCCACTTT
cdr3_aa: CASSLDPSDSPLHF

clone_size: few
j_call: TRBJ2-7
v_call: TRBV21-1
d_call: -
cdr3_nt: TGTGCCAGCAGCAAAGCATGGGGCGGGAGCTACTACGAGCAGTACTTC
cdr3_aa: CASSKAWGGSYYEQYF

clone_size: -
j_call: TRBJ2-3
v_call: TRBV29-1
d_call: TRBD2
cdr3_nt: TGCAGCGGCCGGGGACTAGCGGGGGACAACCCCACAGATACGCAGTATTTT
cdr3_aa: CSGRGLAGDNPTDTQYF

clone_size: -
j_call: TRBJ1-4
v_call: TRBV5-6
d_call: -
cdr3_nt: TGTGCCAGCAGCTTGGTCTCGGGAAGTCGACCAGTGGGTAATGAAAAACTGTTTTTT
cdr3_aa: CASSLVSGSRPVGNEKLFF

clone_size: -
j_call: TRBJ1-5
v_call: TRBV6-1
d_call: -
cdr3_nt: TGTGCCAGCAGTTTTTCCAGGACAGACAATCAGCCCCAGCATTTT
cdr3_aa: CASSFSRTDNQPQHF

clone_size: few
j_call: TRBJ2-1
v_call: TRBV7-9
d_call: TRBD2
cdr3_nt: TGTGCCAGCAGCTCTAGCGGGGGCTCCTACAATGAGCAGTTCTTC
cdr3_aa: CASSSSGGSYNEQFF

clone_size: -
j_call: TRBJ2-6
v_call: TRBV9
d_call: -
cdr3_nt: TGTGCCAGCAGCTCACAGGGTCCCGGGGCCAACGTCCTGACTTTC
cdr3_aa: CASSSQGPGANVLTF

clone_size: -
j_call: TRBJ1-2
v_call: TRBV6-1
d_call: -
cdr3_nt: TGTGCCAGTACGTTCCGGGACAACGAAGGCTATGGCTACACCTTC
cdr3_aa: CASTFRDNEGYGYTF

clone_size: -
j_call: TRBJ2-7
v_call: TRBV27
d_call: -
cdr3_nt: TGTGCCAGCAGGCAGGGTTCTAGCTCCTACGAGCAGTACTTC
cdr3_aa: CASRQGSSSYEQYF

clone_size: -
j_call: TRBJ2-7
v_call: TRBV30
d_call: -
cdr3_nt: TGTGCCTGGAGTGTTCAACAGGGGGCGCGGGGGGGCGAGCAGTACTTC
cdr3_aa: CAWSVQQGARGGEQYF

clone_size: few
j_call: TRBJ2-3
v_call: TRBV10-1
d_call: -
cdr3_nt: TGCGCCAGCAGTGAGTTCAGCACAGATACGCAGTATTTT
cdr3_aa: CASSEFSTDTQYF

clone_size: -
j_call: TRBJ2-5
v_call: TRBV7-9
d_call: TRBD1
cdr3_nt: TGTGCCAGCAGCTCGAGGGGGCGTCAAGAGACCCAGTACTTC
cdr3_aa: CASSSRGRQETQYF

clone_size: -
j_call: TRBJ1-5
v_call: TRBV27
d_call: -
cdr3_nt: TGTGCCAGCAGTTTAGTGGGGGGCGGAGGGCAGCCCCAGCATTTT
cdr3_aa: CASSLVGGGGQPQHF

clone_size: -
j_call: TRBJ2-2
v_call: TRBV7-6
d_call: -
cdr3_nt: TGTGCCAGCAGCTGGAACACCGGGGAGCTGTTTTTT
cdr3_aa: CASSWNTGELFF

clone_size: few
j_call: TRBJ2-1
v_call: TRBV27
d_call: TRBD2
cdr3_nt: TGTGCCAGCAGTTCCGGGGGGAGCTCCTACAATGAGCAGTTCTTC
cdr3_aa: CASSSGGSSYNEQFF

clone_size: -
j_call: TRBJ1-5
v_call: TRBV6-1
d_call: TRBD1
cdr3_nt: TGTGCCAGCAGTCTACTACAGGGGGCACAACAGCCCCAGCATTTT
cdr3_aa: CASSLLQGAQQPQHF

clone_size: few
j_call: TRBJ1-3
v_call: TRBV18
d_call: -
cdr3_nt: TGTGCCACCGAAGGACCGAACTCTGGAAACACCATATATTTT
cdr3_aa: CATEGPNSGNTIYF

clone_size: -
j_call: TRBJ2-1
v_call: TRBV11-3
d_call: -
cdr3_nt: TGTGCCAGCAGCTTATCCGGAGATGAGCAGTTCTTC
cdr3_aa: CASSLSGDEQFF

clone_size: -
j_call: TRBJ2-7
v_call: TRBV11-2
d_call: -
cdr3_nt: TGTGCCAGCAGCCTCTTGGACGAGCAGTACTTC
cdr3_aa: CASSLLDEQYF

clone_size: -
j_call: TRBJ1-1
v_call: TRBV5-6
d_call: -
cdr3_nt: TGTGCCAGCAGCTTGCCGGACACTGCCTCTGAAGCTTTCTTT
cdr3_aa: CASSLPDTASEAFF

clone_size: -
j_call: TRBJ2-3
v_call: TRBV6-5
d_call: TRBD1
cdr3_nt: TGTGCCAGCAGTTACTCTCAAGCAGGGGGAGATACGCAGTATTTT
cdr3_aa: CASSYSQAGGDTQYF

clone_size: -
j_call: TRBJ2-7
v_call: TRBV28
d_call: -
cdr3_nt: TGTGCCAGCAGTTTGCCCCAGGGTGGGAACGAGCAGTACTTC
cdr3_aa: CASSLPQGGNEQYF

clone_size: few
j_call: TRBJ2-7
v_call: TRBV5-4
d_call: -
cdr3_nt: TGTGCCAGCAGCTTGGGTGGTCCCTACGAGCAGTACTTC
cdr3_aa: CASSLGGPYEQYF

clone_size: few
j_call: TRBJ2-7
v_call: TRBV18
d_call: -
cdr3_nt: TGTGCCAGCTCACCTTCCCGGGAAGAGCAGTACTTC
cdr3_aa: CASSPSREEQYF

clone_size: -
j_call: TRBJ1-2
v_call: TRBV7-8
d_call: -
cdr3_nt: TGTGCCAGCACTAAAGGTGTGGGCGCGGATAACTATGGCTACACCTTC
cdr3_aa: CASTKGVGADNYGYTF

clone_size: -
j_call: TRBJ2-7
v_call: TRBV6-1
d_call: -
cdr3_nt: TGTGCCAGCAGCCCCGGGTCGTACGAGCAGTACTTC
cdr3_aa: CASSPGSYEQYF

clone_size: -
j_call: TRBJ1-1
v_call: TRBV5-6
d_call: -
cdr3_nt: TGTGCCAGCAGCTTGCCAGGACGGCACACTGAAGCTTTCTTT
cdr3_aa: CASSLPGRHTEAFF

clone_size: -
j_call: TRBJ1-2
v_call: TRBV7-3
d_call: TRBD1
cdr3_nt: TGTGCCAGCAGCTTAACCTTTCGACAGGGGCTCTACCATAACTATGGCTACACCTTC
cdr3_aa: CASSLTFRQGLYHNYGYTF

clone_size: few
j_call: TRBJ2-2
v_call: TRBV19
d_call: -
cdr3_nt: TGTGCCAGTAGTACCCCCGATCGGGGGCCCACCGGGGAGCTGTTTTTT
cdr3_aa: CASSTPDRGPTGELFF

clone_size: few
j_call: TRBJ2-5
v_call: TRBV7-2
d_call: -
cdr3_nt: TGTGCCAGCAGGCTCGGACTACGCCAAGAGACCCAGTACTTC
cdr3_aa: CASRLGLRQETQYF